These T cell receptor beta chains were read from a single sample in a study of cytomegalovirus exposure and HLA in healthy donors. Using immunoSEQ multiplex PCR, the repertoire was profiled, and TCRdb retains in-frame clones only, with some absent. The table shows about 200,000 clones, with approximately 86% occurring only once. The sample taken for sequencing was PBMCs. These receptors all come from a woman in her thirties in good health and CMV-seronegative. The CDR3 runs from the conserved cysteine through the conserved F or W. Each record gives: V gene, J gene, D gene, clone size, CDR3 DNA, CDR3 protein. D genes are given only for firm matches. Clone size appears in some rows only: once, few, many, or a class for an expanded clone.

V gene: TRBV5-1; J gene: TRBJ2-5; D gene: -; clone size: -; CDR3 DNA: TGCGCCAGCAGCTTAAGGGACTTACAAGAGACCCAGTACTTC; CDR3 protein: CASSLRDLQETQYF
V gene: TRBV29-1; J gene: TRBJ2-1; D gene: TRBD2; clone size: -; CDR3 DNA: TGCAGCGTTGAAGGACTAGCGGGGGAATACAATGAGCAGCTCTTC; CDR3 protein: CSVEGLAGEYNEQLF
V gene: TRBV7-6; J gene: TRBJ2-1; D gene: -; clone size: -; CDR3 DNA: TGTGCCAGCAGCTTAAACGGGGGGCCGGACAATGAGCAGTTCTTC; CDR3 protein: CASSLNGGPDNEQFF
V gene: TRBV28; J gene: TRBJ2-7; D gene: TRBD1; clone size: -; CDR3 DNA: TGTGCCAGCACCTTCGCCAGGGGGCTGTACGAGCAGTACTTC; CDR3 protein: CASTFARGLYEQYF
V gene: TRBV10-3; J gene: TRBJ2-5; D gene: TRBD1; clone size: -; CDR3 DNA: TGTGCCATCAGTGCACCAGGACAGGGAATACAAGAGACCCAGTACTTC; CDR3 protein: CAISAPGQGIQETQYF
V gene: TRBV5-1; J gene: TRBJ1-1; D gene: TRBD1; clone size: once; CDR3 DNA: TGCGCCAGCAAGGGACAGGGGCGGGATACTGAAGCTTTCTTT; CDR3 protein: CASKGQGRDTEAFF
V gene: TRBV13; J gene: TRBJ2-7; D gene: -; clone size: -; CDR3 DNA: TGTGCCAGCAGCTTCAGAAGCGTAAACTACGAGCAGTACTTC; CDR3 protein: CASSFRSVNYEQYF
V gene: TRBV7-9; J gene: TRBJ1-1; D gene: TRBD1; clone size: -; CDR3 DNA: TGTGCCAGCAGCAAAAAAGGGACAGGGGGCCTCACTGAAGCTTTCTTT; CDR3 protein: CASSKKGTGGLTEAFF
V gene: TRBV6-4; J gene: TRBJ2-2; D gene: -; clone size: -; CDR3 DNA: TGTGCCAGCAGTCCTACAGGTTCCGGGGAGCTGTTTTTT; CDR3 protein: CASSPTGSGELFF
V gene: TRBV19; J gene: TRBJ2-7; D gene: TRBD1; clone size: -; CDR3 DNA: TGTGCCAGTAGTATAGGGACAGGGCTCTCCTACGAGCAGTACTTC; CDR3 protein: CASSIGTGLSYEQYF
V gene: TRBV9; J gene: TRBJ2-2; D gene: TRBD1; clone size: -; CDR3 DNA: TGTGCCAGCAGCGCAATCGGGACAGGGAGGAACACCGGGGAGCTGTTTTTT; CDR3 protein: CASSAIGTGRNTGELFF
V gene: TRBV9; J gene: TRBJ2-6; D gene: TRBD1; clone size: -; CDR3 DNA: TGTGCCAGCAGCGTAGGGACAGGGGTTTCTGGGGCCAACGTCCTGACTTTC; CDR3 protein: CASSVGTGVSGANVLTF
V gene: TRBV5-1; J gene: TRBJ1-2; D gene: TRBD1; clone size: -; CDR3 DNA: TGCGCCAGCAGCTTGGGGGGACAGCAGAACTATGGCTACACCTTC; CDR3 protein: CASSLGGQQNYGYTF
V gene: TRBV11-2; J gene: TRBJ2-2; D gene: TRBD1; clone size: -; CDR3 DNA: TGTGCCAGCAGCTTCAGGACAGGCGGGCCCGGGGAGCTGTTTTTT; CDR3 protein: CASSFRTGGPGELFF
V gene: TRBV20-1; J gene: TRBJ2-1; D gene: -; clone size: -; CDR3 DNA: TGCAGTGCTAGAGAAGGTAGCGAGCAGTTCTTC; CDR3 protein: CSAREGSEQFF
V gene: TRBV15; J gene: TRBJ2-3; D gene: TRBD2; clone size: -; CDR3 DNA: TGTGCCACCAGCCGGACTAGCGGGGGCACAGATACGCAGTATTTT; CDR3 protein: CATSRTSGGTDTQYF
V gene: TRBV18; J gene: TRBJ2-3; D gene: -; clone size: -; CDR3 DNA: TGTGCCAGCTCAGGGAGCCTTGATTATACGCAGTATTTT; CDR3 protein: CASSGSLDYTQYF
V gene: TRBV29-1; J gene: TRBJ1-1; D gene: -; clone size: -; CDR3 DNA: TGCAGCGTTGAAATCCGGGGGGCTAGGGATGAAGCTTTCTTT; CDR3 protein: CSVEIRGARDEAFF
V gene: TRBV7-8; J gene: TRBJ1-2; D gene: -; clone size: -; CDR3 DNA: TGTGCCAGCAGCAGGGCAGGGGCCCTCCCTAACTATGGCTACACCTTC; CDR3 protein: CASSRAGALPNYGYTF
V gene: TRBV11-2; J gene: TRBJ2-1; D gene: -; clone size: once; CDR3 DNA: TGTGCCAGCAGCTTATTAGGCGGAGGCTTATACAATGAGCAGTTCTTC; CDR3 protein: CASSLLGGGLYNEQFF
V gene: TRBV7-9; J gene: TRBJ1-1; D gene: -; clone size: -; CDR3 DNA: TGTGCCAGCAACCACGCTTCGGGGTTAACTGAAGCTTTCTTT; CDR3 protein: CASNHASGLTEAFF
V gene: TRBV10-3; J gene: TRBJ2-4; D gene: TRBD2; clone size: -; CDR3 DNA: TGTGCCATCAGTGAGTCGACGGGGAGCGGGAGAACCAAAAACATTCAGTACTTC; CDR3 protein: CAISESTGSGRTKNIQYF
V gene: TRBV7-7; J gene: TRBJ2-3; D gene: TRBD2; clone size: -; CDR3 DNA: TGTGCTAGCAGCTTTACTAGCGGGAGGGCAGATACGCAGTATTTT; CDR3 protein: CASSFTSGRADTQYF
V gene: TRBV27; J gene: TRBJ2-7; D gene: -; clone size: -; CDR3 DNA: TGTGCCAGCAGTGGCTCTACAGGGAATATATACGAGCAGTACTTC; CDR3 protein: CASSGSTGNIYEQYF
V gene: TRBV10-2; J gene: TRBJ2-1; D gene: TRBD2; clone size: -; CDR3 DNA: TGCGCCAGCAGTGTCAAGCGGGACGTTTACAATGAGCAGTTCTTC; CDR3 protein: CASSVKRDVYNEQFF
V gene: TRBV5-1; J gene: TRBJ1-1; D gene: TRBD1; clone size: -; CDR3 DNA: TGCGCCAGCAGCTTTCAGGGGGGCGCCGCAGGAACGGCTGAAGCTTTCTTT; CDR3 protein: CASSFQGGAAGTAEAFF
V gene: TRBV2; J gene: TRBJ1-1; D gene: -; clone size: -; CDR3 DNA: TGTGCCAGCAGAAATCAACAGAACACTGAAGCTTTCTTT; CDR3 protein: CASRNQQNTEAFF
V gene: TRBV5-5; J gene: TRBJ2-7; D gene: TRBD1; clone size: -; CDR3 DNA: TGTGCCAGCAGCTTTAATTTCAGGACAGGGGACACCTACGAGCAGTACTTC; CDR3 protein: CASSFNFRTGDTYEQYF
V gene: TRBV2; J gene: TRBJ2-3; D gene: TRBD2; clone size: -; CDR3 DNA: TGTGCCAGCATATTAGCCGGGACTAGCCCCGTCTACACAGATACGCAGTATTTT; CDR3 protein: CASILAGTSPVYTDTQYF
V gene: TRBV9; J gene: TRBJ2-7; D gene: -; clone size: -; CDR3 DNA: TGTGCCAGCAGCCCCACCCCTGGACTTGGCTACGAGCAGTACTTC; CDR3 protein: CASSPTPGLGYEQYF
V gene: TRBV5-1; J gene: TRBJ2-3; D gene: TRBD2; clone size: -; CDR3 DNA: TGCGCCAGCAGCTTGGCCCCCCCGGGAGGGCCAGATACGCAGTATTTT; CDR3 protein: CASSLAPPGGPDTQYF
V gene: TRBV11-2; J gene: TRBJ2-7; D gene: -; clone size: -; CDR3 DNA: TGTGCCAGCAGCTCCCGAGGGAAGAGCTCCTACGAGCAGTACTTC; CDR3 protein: CASSSRGKSSYEQYF
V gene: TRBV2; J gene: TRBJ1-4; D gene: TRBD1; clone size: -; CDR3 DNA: TGTGCCAGCAGTGACGGGACAGCCGCAACTAATGAAAAACTGTTTTTT; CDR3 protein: CASSDGTAATNEKLFF
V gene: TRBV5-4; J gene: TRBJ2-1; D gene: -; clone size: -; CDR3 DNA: TGTGCCAGCAGGAAGCACGATGAGCAGTTCTTC; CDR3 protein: CASRKHDEQFF
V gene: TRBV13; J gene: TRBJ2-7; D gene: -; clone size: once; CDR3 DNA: TGTGCCAGCAGCCCTAACCGTCGGACAGCCGACCCCCACGAGCAGTACTTC; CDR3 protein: CASSPNRRTADPHEQYF
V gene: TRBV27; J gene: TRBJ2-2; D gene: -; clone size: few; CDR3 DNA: TGTGCCAGCCAGGGGGGCACCGGGGAGCTGTTTTTT; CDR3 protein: CASQGGTGELFF
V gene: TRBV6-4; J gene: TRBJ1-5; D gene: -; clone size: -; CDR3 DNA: TGTGCCAGCTTTATAAGTAGGAAACAGAGCAATCAGCCCCAGCATTTT; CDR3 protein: CASFISRKQSNQPQHF
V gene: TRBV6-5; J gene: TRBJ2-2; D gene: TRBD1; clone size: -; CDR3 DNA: TGTGCCAGCAGCCCGGGACAGGGGAACACCGGGGAGCTGTTTTTT; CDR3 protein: CASSPGQGNTGELFF
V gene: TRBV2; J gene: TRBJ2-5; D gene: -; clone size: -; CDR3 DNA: TGTGCCAGCAGAGCAAGCACAGGGCCCCAAGAGACCCAGTACTTC; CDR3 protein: CASRASTGPQETQYF
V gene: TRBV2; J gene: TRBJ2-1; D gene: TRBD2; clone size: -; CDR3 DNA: TGTGCCAGCAGAGGGAGCGGGAGTTCGTACAATGAGCAGTTCTTC; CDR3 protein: CASRGSGSSYNEQFF
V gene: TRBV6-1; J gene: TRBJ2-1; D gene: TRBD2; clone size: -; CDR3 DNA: TGTGCCAGCAGTGAGGGAGCGGGGGGGCGTGGTGAGCAGTTCTTC; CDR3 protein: CASSEGAGGRGEQFF
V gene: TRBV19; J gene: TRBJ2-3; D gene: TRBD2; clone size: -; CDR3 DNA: TGTGCCAGTAGAAGGCGGGGGGGGACTAGCACAGATACGCAGTATTTT; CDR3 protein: CASRRRGGTSTDTQYF
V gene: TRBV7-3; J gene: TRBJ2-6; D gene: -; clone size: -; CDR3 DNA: TGTGCCAGCAGCTCCCTGAGGTCTGGGGCCAACGTCCTGACTTTC; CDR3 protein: CASSSLRSGANVLTF
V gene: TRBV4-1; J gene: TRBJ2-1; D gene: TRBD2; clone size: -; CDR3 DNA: TGCGCCAGCAGCCAAGGTAGCGGGGGGGACAATGAGCAGTTCTTC; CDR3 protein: CASSQGSGGDNEQFF
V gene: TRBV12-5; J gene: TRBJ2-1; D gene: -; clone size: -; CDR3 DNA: TGTGCTAGTGGTCCCGGACTCCCGGAAAGGGATGAGCAGTTCTTC; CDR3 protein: CASGPGLPERDEQFF
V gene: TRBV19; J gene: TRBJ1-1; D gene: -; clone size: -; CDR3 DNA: TGTGCCAGTTCTCGCGACCGGGGGACTACACTGGACACTGAAGCTTTCTTT; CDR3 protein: CASSRDRGTTLDTEAFF
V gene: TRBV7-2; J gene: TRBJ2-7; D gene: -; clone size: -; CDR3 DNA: TGTGCCAGCAGCGCCAAGGCTTCAGGGTTACTGGTTGAGTCCTACGAGCAGTACTTC; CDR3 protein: CASSAKASGLLVESYEQYF
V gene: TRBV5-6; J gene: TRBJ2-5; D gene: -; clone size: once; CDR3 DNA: TGTGCCAGCAGCTTGAGGGGTCAGGAGACCCAGTACTTC; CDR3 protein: CASSLRGQETQYF
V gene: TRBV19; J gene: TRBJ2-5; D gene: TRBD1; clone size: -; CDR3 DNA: TGTGCCAGTAGTCCCGGGACAGACTACCAAGAGACCCAGTACTTC; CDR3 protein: CASSPGTDYQETQYF
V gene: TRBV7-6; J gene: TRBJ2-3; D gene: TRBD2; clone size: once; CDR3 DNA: TGTGCCAGCAGTTCAGGACTAGCGGGAGGGCCTGAGCCAGATACGCAGTATTTT; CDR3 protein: CASSSGLAGGPEPDTQYF
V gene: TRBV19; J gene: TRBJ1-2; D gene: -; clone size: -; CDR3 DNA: TGTGCCAGTAGTTTGGACGGGGTCAACTATGGCTACACCTTC; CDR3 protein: CASSLDGVNYGYTF
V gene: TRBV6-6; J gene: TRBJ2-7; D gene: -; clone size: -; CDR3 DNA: TGTGCCAGCAGTCAACAGGAGTGGAGAGAGCAGTACTTC; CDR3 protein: CASSQQEWREQYF